The rows below give T cell receptor beta chains drawn from one sample of a study of shared clonotypes between healthy human individuals. Sequencing was performed with immunoSEQ multiplex PCR; in TCRdb, only in-frame clones are kept and a portion is missing. This sample yields roughly 1,800,000 clones, of which about 95% are seen a single time; 1.2% belongs to the top ten. Sample: naive CD8+ T cells sorted from blood. The receptors originated from a man between 18 and 29 years old in good health. CDR3s include the opening cysteine and the closing phenylalanine or tryptophan. The D gene is left open where the match is weak. Clone size appears in some rows only: once, few, many, or a class for an expanded clone.

D gene | J gene | clone size | V gene | CDR3 protein | CDR3 DNA
- | TRBJ2-7 | - | TRBV11-2 | CASSLSSTYEQYF | TGTGCCAGCAGCTTATCTTCAACCTACGAGCAGTACTTC
- | TRBJ2-2 | - | TRBV11-3 | CASSATGTGELFF | TGTGCCAGCAGCGCGACGGGTACCGGGGAGCTGTTTTTT
TRBD2 | TRBJ2-7 | - | TRBV30 | CAWSVGWREDEQYF | TGTGCCTGGAGTGTAGGGTGGCGGGAGGACGAGCAGTACTTC
- | TRBJ2-7 | once | TRBV28 | CASSPQQDSNFYEQYF | TGTGCCAGCAGCCCTCAGCAGGACAGCAACTTTTACGAGCAGTACTTC
- | TRBJ2-7 | once | TRBV9 | CASSPGTLTYEQYF | TGTGCCAGCAGCCCCGGGACACTTACCTACGAGCAGTACTTC
TRBD2 | TRBJ2-7 | - | TRBV14 | CASSLRGGIAVYEQYF | TGTGCCAGCAGCCTTCGGGGGGGGATAGCGGTCTACGAGCAGTACTTC
TRBD1 | TRBJ1-2 | - | TRBV7-9 | CASSGGQVALYGYTF | TGTGCCAGCAGCGGAGGACAGGTTGCCCTCTATGGCTACACCTTC
- | TRBJ1-2 | - | TRBV5-4 | CASSPDASPIYGYTF | TGTGCCAGCAGCCCCGACGCCAGCCCCATCTATGGCTACACCTTC
- | TRBJ1-1 | - | TRBV10-3 | CAISESTGNTEAFF | TGTGCCATCAGTGAGTCGACAGGGAACACTGAAGCTTTCTTT
TRBD2 | TRBJ2-1 | - | TRBV6-5 | CASSSSGTSGTNEQFF | TGTGCCAGCAGTTCCTCCGGGACTAGCGGAACCAATGAGCAGTTCTTC
TRBD1 | TRBJ2-7 | - | TRBV2 | CASSPGTGYYEQYF | TGTGCCAGCAGTCCCGGGACAGGGTACTACGAGCAGTACTTC
TRBD1 | TRBJ2-2 | - | TRBV19 | CASGTGVNTGELFF | TGTGCCAGCGGGACAGGGGTGAATACCGGGGAGCTGTTTTTT
- | TRBJ2-1 | - | TRBV7-2 | CASSLETSTYNEQFF | TGTGCCAGCAGCCTGGAGACTAGTACCTACAATGAGCAGTTCTTC
- | TRBJ1-1 | - | TRBV18 | CASSPGTGPEAFF | TGTGCCAGCTCACCAGGCACGGGCCCTGAAGCTTTCTTT
TRBD1 | TRBJ1-5 | - | TRBV4-1 | CASSQDPGGVRQPQHF | TGCGCCAGCAGCCAAGATCCAGGGGGGGTTCGGCAGCCCCAGCATTTT
- | TRBJ2-3 | - | TRBV10-3 | CAISESTTSPDTQYF | TGTGCCATCAGTGAGTCAACGACTAGTCCAGATACGCAGTATTTT
- | TRBJ1-2 | - | TRBV6-5 | CASSYSWEGVNYGYTF | TGTGCCAGCAGTTACTCGTGGGAGGGGGTGAACTATGGCTACACCTTC
- | TRBJ1-2 | - | TRBV5-4 | CASSLADISYGYTF | TGTGCCAGCAGCTTGGCCGACATCAGCTATGGCTACACCTTC
TRBD1 | TRBJ2-7 | - | TRBV6-1 | CASSVSRDRGSVWYEQYF | TGTGCCAGCAGTGTAAGCCGGGACAGGGGGTCGGTGTGGTACGAGCAGTACTTC
TRBD1 | TRBJ1-5 | - | TRBV15 | CATSRDYYAGGSNQPQHF | TGTGCCACCAGCAGAGATTATTATGCAGGGGGTAGCAATCAGCCCCAGCATTTT
TRBD1 | TRBJ2-1 | - | TRBV9 | CASSPRQGAISYNEQFF | TGTGCCAGCAGCCCTCGTCAGGGGGCTATCTCCTACAATGAGCAGTTCTTC
- | TRBJ2-7 | - | TRBV28 | CASSLRVGDLYEQYF | TGTGCCAGCAGTTTAAGGGTCGGAGACCTCTACGAGCAGTACTTC
TRBD1 | TRBJ1-1 | - | TRBV29-1 | CSVNVGQGRVEAFF | TGCAGCGTGAATGTTGGACAGGGGCGGGTTGAAGCTTTCTTT
- | TRBJ2-2 | - | TRBV5-8 | CASSLEANTGELFF | TGTGCCAGCAGCTTGGAAGCGAACACCGGGGAGCTGTTTTTT
- | TRBJ1-1 | - | TRBV18 | CASSQEQGRVTEAFF | TGTGCCAGCTCACAAGAACAGGGTCGAGTCACTGAAGCTTTCTTT
- | TRBJ1-2 | - | TRBV7-2 | CASSNSWGYTF | TGTGCCAGCAGCAACAGCTGGGGCTACACCTTC
TRBD2 | TRBJ2-1 | - | TRBV27 | CASVTYSGASNEQFF | TGTGCCAGCGTTACTTATAGCGGGGCGTCCAATGAGCAGTTCTTC
TRBD1 | TRBJ1-3 | - | TRBV6-1 | CASSGRQGGNTIYF | TGTGCCAGCAGTGGTAGACAGGGAGGAAACACCATATATTTT
TRBD1 | TRBJ1-3 | - | TRBV28 | CASRDSEISGNTIYF | TGTGCCAGCCGGGACAGTGAAATCTCTGGAAACACCATATATTTT
- | TRBJ2-2 | - | TRBV23-1 | CASSQSMSGNTGELFF | TGCGCCAGCAGTCAATCTATGTCAGGGAACACCGGGGAGCTGTTTTTT
TRBD1 | TRBJ1-2 | once | TRBV29-1 | CSVERTGEVYGYTF | TGCAGCGTCGAGAGGACAGGGGAGGTCTATGGCTACACCTTC
TRBD2 | TRBJ2-1 | - | TRBV2 | CASSGRREGRYNEQFF | TGTGCCAGCAGTGGAAGGAGGGAGGGGAGGTACAATGAGCAGTTCTTC
TRBD1 | TRBJ1-5 | - | TRBV27 | CASSASQGEWNQPQHF | TGTGCCAGCAGTGCGTCTCAGGGGGAATGGAATCAGCCCCAGCATTTT
- | TRBJ2-7 | - | TRBV5-1 | CASSLEAGTYEQYF | TGCGCCAGCAGCTTGGAAGCAGGGACTTACGAGCAGTACTTC
- | TRBJ2-7 | - | TRBV9 | CASSVAGQGYEQYF | TGTGCCAGCAGCGTGGCGGGCCAGGGGTACGAGCAGTACTTC
- | TRBJ1-1 | - | TRBV6-5 | CASTGQNTEAFF | TGTGCCAGCACAGGGCAGAACACTGAAGCTTTCTTT
- | TRBJ1-2 | once | TRBV5-6 | CASSLGGGAYGYTF | TGTGCCAGCAGCTTGGGGGGAGGGGCCTATGGCTACACCTTC
- | TRBJ2-7 | - | TRBV29-1 | CSVRRAGRYEQYF | TGCAGCGTCCGTCGGGCAGGGCGCTACGAGCAGTACTTC
- | TRBJ1-4 | once | TRBV5-6 | CASSFLGTNEKLFF | TGTGCCAGCAGCTTTTTGGGCACTAATGAAAAACTGTTTTTT
TRBD1 | TRBJ2-7 | - | TRBV7-9 | CASSPRDSSYEQYF | TGTGCCAGCAGCCCGAGGGACAGTTCCTACGAGCAGTACTTC
TRBD1 | TRBJ2-7 | - | TRBV5-1 | CASSQLQGVGHEQYF | TGCGCCAGCAGCCAACTACAGGGGGTTGGACACGAGCAGTACTTC
- | TRBJ2-7 | once | TRBV11-2 | CASSLEGLYEQYF | TGTGCCAGCAGCTTAGAGGGACTTTACGAGCAGTACTTC
- | TRBJ1-1 | once | TRBV27 | CASISGVRAFF | TGTGCCAGCATCTCGGGGGTTAGGGCTTTCTTT
TRBD1 | TRBJ2-7 | - | TRBV28 | CASSPGGSYEQYF | TGTGCCAGCAGTCCAGGGGGATCCTACGAGCAGTACTTC
- | TRBJ2-1 | - | TRBV9 | CASSVGTGSYNEQFF | TGTGCCAGCAGCGTAGGAACGGGGTCCTACAATGAGCAGTTCTTC
- | TRBJ2-7 | - | TRBV30 | CAWSGGFGYEQYF | TGTGCCTGGAGTGGAGGGTTCGGCTACGAGCAGTACTTC
- | TRBJ1-3 | - | TRBV5-5 | CASSRAGNTIYF | TGTGCCAGCAGTCGGGCTGGAAACACCATATATTTT